This is a list of T cell receptor beta chains from one sample in a study of cytotoxic CD8 clonotypes in ibrutinib-treated CLL. Using immunoSEQ multiplex PCR, the repertoire was profiled, and TCRdb retains in-frame clones only, with some absent. The sample lists under 300,000 clones; 70% were seen once. Sequenced here: PBMCs, sampled after 24 months of ibrutinib treatment. These receptors all stem from a human donor with chronic lymphocytic leukemia. Each CDR3 is given with its conserved first and last residue. A D gene is named only where the DNA matches it firmly. Clone size is shown for a subset of rows, as once, few, many or a class of expanded clone.

D,V,J,size,DNA,CDR3
-,TRBV6-5,TRBJ2-1,-,TGTGCCAGCAGGGGGATTTTGGTCGACGCGCAGTTCTTC,CASRGILVDAQFF
-,TRBV6-6,TRBJ2-5,-,TGTGCCAGCGGGACACCCCCAACCCAAGGGACCCAGTACTTC,CASGTPPTQGTQYF
-,TRBV28,TRBJ1-5,once,TGTGCCAGCAGCCCATGGCCCAGGGGAGACGGTCAGCCCCAGCATTTT,CASSPWPRGDGQPQHF
-,TRBV27,TRBJ2-7,-,TGTGCCAGCAGTTTAAGCCCAGGGACCTACGAGCAGTACTTC,CASSLSPGTYEQYF
-,TRBV27,TRBJ2-3,-,TGTGCCAGCAGTTTATGGTCGCGAGGAGGGAAAACCACAGATACGCAGTATTTT,CASSLWSRGGKTTDTQYF
-,TRBV27,TRBJ2-3,once,TGTGCCAGCAGTTTATCGAGTACCACAGATACGCAGTATTTT,CASSLSSTTDTQYF
TRBD2,TRBV11-2,TRBJ2-5,-,TGTGCCAGCAGCTTAGATCCGGGAGCGGGACAAGAGACCCAGTACTTC,CASSLDPGAGQETQYF
TRBD2,TRBV27,TRBJ2-7,-,TGTGCCAGCAGTCCACGAGCGGGAATCTCCGAGCAGTACTTC,CASSPRAGISEQYF
-,TRBV9,TRBJ1-1,-,TGTGCCAGCAGCGTAGGGGCAGGGACATTGGACACTGAAGCTTTCTTT,CASSVGAGTLDTEAFF
TRBD1,TRBV18,TRBJ1-1,-,TGTGCCAGCTCATACATTGGACAGGGAGCGGGGAACACTGAAGCTTTCTTT,CASSYIGQGAGNTEAFF
-,TRBV9,TRBJ2-3,-,TGTGCCAGCAGCGTAGCTCAAACTATAGGCACAGATACGCAGTATTTT,CASSVAQTIGTDTQYF
TRBD1,TRBV7-8,TRBJ2-7,-,TGTGCCAGCAGCTTAGGACAGGGTGCTACCTACGAGCAGTACTTC,CASSLGQGATYEQYF
-,TRBV5-6,TRBJ1-2,-,TGTGCCAGCAGCTTTGGCAGGGCCTGGGATGGCTACACCTTC,CASSFGRAWDGYTF
-,TRBV18,TRBJ1-2,few,TGTGCCAGCTCCCGTTTAGATGCTAACTATGGCTACACCTTC,CASSRLDANYGYTF
-,TRBV10-3,TRBJ2-1,-,TGTGCCATCAGTGATCACAATGAGCAGTTCTTC,CAISDHNEQFF
-,TRBV5-1,TRBJ2-1,-,TGCGCCAGCAGCCTCGTGGAGATCTCCTACAATGAGCAGTTCTTC,CASSLVEISYNEQFF
-,TRBV5-6,TRBJ2-2,-,TGTGCCAGCAGCTTTTTGACCGGGGAGCTGTTTTTT,CASSFLTGELFF
TRBD2,TRBV28,TRBJ2-1,-,TGTGCCAGCAGTTTTCTAGCGGCGAGCTCCTACAATGAGCAGTTCTTC,CASSFLAASSYNEQFF
TRBD1,TRBV9,TRBJ1-5,few,TGTGCCAGCAGCGTAGGTGACAGGGGAAAGCCCCAGCATTTT,CASSVGDRGKPQHF
TRBD1,TRBV28,TRBJ1-2,-,TGTGCCAGCAGTTTAGACCCGGGACAGGGGCCTAACTATGGCTACACCTTC,CASSLDPGQGPNYGYTF
-,TRBV4-1,TRBJ2-3,-,TGCGCCAGCAGCCAAGGAGTCTTCTACACAGATACGCAGTATTTT,CASSQGVFYTDTQYF
TRBD1,TRBV27,TRBJ2-7,once,TGTGCCAGCAGATCTTCACCGGGACAGGCGTACGAGCAGTACTTC,CASRSSPGQAYEQYF
-,TRBV2,TRBJ2-3,-,TGTGCCAGCAGCTTCGGACAGCTTAGCACAGATACGCAGTATTTT,CASSFGQLSTDTQYF
TRBD1,TRBV29-1,TRBJ1-4,once,TGCAGCGTCGGACAGGGGGGTAATGAAAAACTGTTTTTT,CSVGQGGNEKLFF
-,TRBV28,TRBJ2-3,-,TGTGCCAGCACGCCCAAAGGGACAGATACGCAGTATTTT,CASTPKGTDTQYF
TRBD1,TRBV28,TRBJ2-2,-,TGTGCCAGTTCCCGGACAGGGGTTACCGGGGAGCTGTTTTTT,CASSRTGVTGELFF
-,TRBV10-3,TRBJ1-2,once,TGTGCCATCAGTTCATCCGCGGGACATACGGACTATGGCTACACCTTC,CAISSSAGHTDYGYTF
-,TRBV2,TRBJ2-3,-,TGTGCCAGCAGTGAGTCGGCCACAGATACGCAGTATTTT,CASSESATDTQYF
-,TRBV6-5,TRBJ2-7,-,TGTGCCAGCAGTATCGGTGCGCTTCTTGAGCAGTACTTC,CASSIGALLEQYF
-,TRBV28,TRBJ2-2,few,TGTGCCAGCAGCCCCTTAGCCGGGGAGCTGTTTTTT,CASSPLAGELFF
TRBD2,TRBV2,TRBJ2-7,-,TGTGCCAGCAGTTCGGGGACTAGCGGGTTCTCCTACGAGCAGTACTTC,CASSSGTSGFSYEQYF
-,TRBV27,TRBJ1-5,-,TGTGCCAGCAGTTTAGGACTCTTTGGACCCCAGCATTTT,CASSLGLFGPQHF
-,TRBV7-9,TRBJ2-3,-,TGTGCCAGCAGTTCCGACAGTATGGGTACGCAGTATTTT,CASSSDSMGTQYF
-,TRBV4-1,TRBJ2-3,-,TGCGCCAGCAGCCAAGAGAGTCATACGCAGTATTTT,CASSQESHTQYF
-,TRBV29-1,TRBJ2-4,few,TGCAGCGTTGACGGAGGGGTCGACATTCAGTACTTC,CSVDGGVDIQYF
-,TRBV18,TRBJ2-1,-,TGTGCCAGCTCCCTGGGGGTTAGTAATTTGGAGCAGTTCTTC,CASSLGVSNLEQFF
TRBD1,TRBV6-6,TRBJ2-1,few,TGTGCCAGCAGTTACCCACCGGGACAGAGGTCCAATGAGCAGTTCTTC,CASSYPPGQRSNEQFF
-,TRBV6-1,TRBJ1-1,-,TGTGCCAGCAGTGATGTTAACAGGGCTGAAGCTTTCTTT,CASSDVNRAEAFF
TRBD1,TRBV27,TRBJ2-5,-,TGTGCCAGCAGAAGGGACAGGCAAGAGACCCAGTACTTC,CASRRDRQETQYF
-,TRBV19,TRBJ1-1,-,TGTGCCAGTAGTCTGGGGGGCCTGAACACTGAAGCTTTCTTT,CASSLGGLNTEAFF
-,TRBV28,TRBJ1-4,-,TGTGCCAGCACACCGTACGCGGTGGATGAAAAACTGTTTTTT,CASTPYAVDEKLFF
TRBD1,TRBV13,TRBJ2-1,-,TGTGCCAGCAGCTTACCGGGACAGGGGAACAATGAGCAGTTCTTC,CASSLPGQGNNEQFF
-,TRBV29-1,TRBJ2-3,-,TGCAGCGTTGATCCTGGAGGTGCAGATACGCAGTATTTT,CSVDPGGADTQYF
TRBD2,TRBV5-1,TRBJ2-5,-,TGCGCCAGCAGCTCGGGGACTAGCGGGACGAACTCCCCAGAGACCCAGTACTTC,CASSSGTSGTNSPETQYF
-,TRBV6-5,TRBJ2-3,-,TGTGCCAGCAGGGATCGGGGGTCTTTGACAGATACGCAGTATTTT,CASRDRGSLTDTQYF